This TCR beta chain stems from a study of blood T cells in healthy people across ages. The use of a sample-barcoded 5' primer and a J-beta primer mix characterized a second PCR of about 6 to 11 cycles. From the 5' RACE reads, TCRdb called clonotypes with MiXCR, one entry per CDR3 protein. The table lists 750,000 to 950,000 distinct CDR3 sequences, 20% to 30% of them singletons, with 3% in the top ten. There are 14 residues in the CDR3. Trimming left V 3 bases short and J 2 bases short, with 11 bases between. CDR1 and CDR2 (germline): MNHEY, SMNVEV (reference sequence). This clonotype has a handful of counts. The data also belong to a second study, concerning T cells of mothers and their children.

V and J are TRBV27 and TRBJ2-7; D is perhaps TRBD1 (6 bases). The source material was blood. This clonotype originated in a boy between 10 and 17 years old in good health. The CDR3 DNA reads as TGTGCCAGCAGTTTGGGACACCGAGCCTACGAGCAGTACTTC. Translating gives CASSLGHRAYEQYF.